The rows below give T cell receptor beta chains drawn from one sample of a study of response to subunit inactivated influenza vaccine. Each CDR3 protein is one row after TCRdb ran MiXCR on the RT-PCR reads. The profile shows some 550,000 distinct CDR3 sequences, 20% to 25% of them singletons. These data are also associated with another study on T cells expressing NK-cell markers.

Sequencing was performed on CD4+ T cells sorted from PBMCs, taken 12 days after vaccination. The receptors stem from a man aged 45-60 years who received an inactivated influenza vaccine. The CDR3 runs from the conserved cysteine through the conserved F or W. The D gene is left open where the match is weak. Expanded clones are given a class, and other clones once, few, many or no size at all.

d_gene	v_gene	abundance	j_gene	CDR3aa	CDR3nt
TRBD1	TRBV11-3	few	TRBJ1-5	CASSRRDSPNSNQPQHF	TGTGCCAGCAGCCGCCGGGACAGCCCGAATAGCAATCAGCCCCAGCATTTT
-	TRBV12-3/TRBV12-4	few	TRBJ1-1	CASSLAGVGPRGEAFF	TGTGCCAGCAGTTTAGCTGGGGTGGGGCCCAGGGGTGAAGCTTTCTTT
TRBD1	TRBV5-1	many	TRBJ2-1	CASSLGTGGGYNEQFF	TGCGCCAGCAGCTTAGGGACAGGGGGCGGGTACAATGAGCAGTTCTTC
TRBD2	TRBV20-1	few	TRBJ2-1	CSAKKLSGGTYNEQFF	TGCAGTGCTAAAAAATTGAGCGGGGGGACCTACAATGAGCAGTTCTTC
-	TRBV6-2/TRBV6-3	once	TRBJ2-5	CASSYYQETQYF	TGTGCCAGCAGTTACTACCAAGAGACCCAGTACTTC
-	TRBV3-1	-	TRBJ2-3	CASSRTGLTSTDTQYF	TGTGCCAGCAGCCGTACGGGGCTAACTAGCACAGATACGCAGTATTTT
TRBD1	TRBV6-2/TRBV6-3	many	TRBJ1-5	CASRPHSGQGYSNQPQHF	TGTGCCAGCAGACCCCATTCGGGACAGGGCTATAGCAATCAGCCCCAGCATTTT
TRBD1	TRBV7-2	few	TRBJ2-7	CASSPNRDSYEQYF	TGTGCCAGCAGCCCGAATCGGGACAGCTACGAGCAGTACTTC
-	TRBV20-1	-	TRBJ1-6	CSASGRSAFNSPLHF	TGCAGTGCTAGTGGCAGGTCTGCTTTTAATTCACCCCTCCACTTT
-	TRBV7-9	few	TRBJ2-1	CASSSAATVNEQFF	TGTGCCAGCAGCTCCGCCGCGACAGTTAATGAGCAGTTCTTC
-	TRBV7-9	-	TRBJ2-1	CASSYRSGVRGSNEQFF	TGTGCCAGCAGCTATCGATCCGGGGTTAGGGGGAGTAATGAGCAGTTCTTC
-	TRBV4-3	-	TRBJ1-2	CASSQLLRDGGGYTF	TGCGCCAGCAGCCAACTCCTCCGGGACGGAGGTGGCTACACCTTC
-	TRBV2	few	TRBJ2-7	CASNTGTKSYEQYF	TGTGCCAGCAATACCGGGACAAAGTCCTACGAGCAGTACTTC
-	TRBV21-1	few	TRBJ2-7	CASSDGTSGTYEQYF	TGTGCCAGCAGCGACGGGACTAGCGGGACCTACGAGCAGTACTTC
TRBD2	TRBV6-2/TRBV6-3	many	TRBJ2-7	CASNIAGSYEQYF	TGTGCCAGCAATATAGCGGGGTCCTACGAGCAGTACTTC
-	TRBV20-1	-	TRBJ2-3	CSTHRPSTDTQYF	TGCAGCACACATAGACCGAGCACAGATACGCAGTATTTT
-	TRBV10-3	-	TRBJ1-1	CAISEPWGNGNTEAFF	TGTGCCATCAGTGAACCATGGGGAAATGGGAACACTGAAGCTTTCTTT
TRBD2	TRBV20-1	few	TRBJ2-5	CSARAPSQGGETQYF	TGCAGTGCTAGAGCCCCATCCCAGGGAGGGGAGACCCAGTACTTC
-	TRBV7-2	-	TRBJ2-4	CASSLKGFLAKNIQYF	TGTGCCAGCAGCTTAAAGGGGTTCCTAGCCAAAAACATTCAGTACTTC
-	TRBV5-1	-	TRBJ2-4	CASSQGGPLDIQYF	TGCGCCAGCAGCCAAGGAGGGCCACTGGACATTCAGTACTTC
-	TRBV6-2/TRBV6-3	few	TRBJ1-2	CASSYLGSSYGYTF	TGTGCCAGCAGTTATCTGGGTTCCTCCTATGGCTACACCTTC
-	TRBV2	-	TRBJ1-5	CASAQRGFYQPQHF	TGTGCCAGCGCTCAACGGGGGTTTTATCAGCCCCAGCATTTT
-	TRBV7-8	-	TRBJ2-5	CASSLDGARGETQYF	TGTGCCAGCAGCTTAGATGGGGCCAGGGGAGAGACCCAGTACTTC
-	TRBV7-3	few	TRBJ1-1	CASSLGSEGTEAFF	TGTGCCAGCAGCTTAGGTTCCGAGGGCACTGAAGCTTTCTTT
TRBD2	TRBV7-3	-	TRBJ2-3	CASSSTTSGEIYF	TGTGCCAGCAGCTCGACTACTAGCGGGGAGATTTATTTT
-	TRBV19	few	TRBJ2-7	CASSRRDNIYEQYF	TGTGCCAGTAGTCGCCGGGACAACATCTACGAGCAGTACTTC
TRBD2	TRBV11-2	few	TRBJ2-1	CASSFLVAGGSSYNEQFF	TGTGCCAGCAGCTTTTTGGTAGCGGGAGGTTCCTCCTACAATGAGCAGTTCTTC